A selection of T cell receptor beta chains follows, all from one sample in a study of cytotoxic CD8 clonotypes in ibrutinib-treated CLL. Here immunoSEQ multiplex PCR was the method, and the copy in TCRdb shows in-frame clones only, minus some. Of tens of thousands of clones in the sample, 76% are singletons; the top ten hold less than 55%. This sample comprised PBMCs, obtained after 36 months of ibrutinib treatment. The receptor source for this set is a human donor with chronic lymphocytic leukemia. CDR3s include the opening cysteine and the closing phenylalanine or tryptophan. D genes are given only for firm matches.

D,length,V,J,CDR3
TRBD1,17,TRBV5-5,TRBJ1-4,CASSSWGQGGIREKLFF
-,18,TRBV4-1,TRBJ2-7,CASSQESWDHQGHYEQYF
TRBD1,13,TRBV7-9,TRBJ1-2,CASSPAGGHGYTF
-,13,TRBV4-1,TRBJ2-5,CASSQEVGETQYF
TRBD1,15,TRBV15,TRBJ2-5,CATSRARTGAETQYF
-,14,TRBV6-5,TRBJ2-7,CASKRGTASYEQYF
TRBD2,15,TRBV19,TRBJ2-5,CASSIVGGGSETQYF
TRBD1,16,TRBV29-1,TRBJ1-5,CSVEGRTGHLYQPQHF
TRBD1,14,TRBV7-9,TRBJ2-5,CASMTGTGAETQYF
TRBD1,13,TRBV7-3,TRBJ1-6,CASSPDRVSPLHF
TRBD1,13,TRBV5-1,TRBJ1-2,CASSRTGSYGYTF
TRBD1,15,TRBV11-2,TRBJ2-5,CASSLGQGLEETQYF
-,16,TRBV6-5,TRBJ1-1,CASSYSAGGTNTEAFF
-,14,TRBV5-1,TRBJ1-1,CASSHSPANTEAFF
-,14,TRBV19,TRBJ2-7,CATRGRGTPYEQYF
-,14,TRBV27,TRBJ1-1,CASTPSLWNTEAFF
TRBD2,15,TRBV27,TRBJ2-7,CASSPSSGGFYEQYF
-,15,TRBV27,TRBJ1-2,CASSYREGGSYGYTF
TRBD2,14,TRBV2,TRBJ2-5,CASRNGLAAETQYF
-,12,TRBV7-2,TRBJ1-6,CASSLVRSPLHF
TRBD1,15,TRBV4-3,TRBJ1-4,CASSQDPGQYEKLFF
TRBD1,17,TRBV4-1,TRBJ1-2,CASSPQTGTGDNYGYTF
-,15,TRBV5-1,TRBJ2-7,CASSRATVSSYEQYF
-,13,TRBV7-9,TRBJ1-2,CASAQEGGYGYTF
-,14,TRBV9,TRBJ2-2,CASSVDGNTGELFF
TRBD1,13,TRBV29-1,TRBJ2-3,CSVRDRVTDTQYF
-,16,TRBV4-1,TRBJ1-2,CASSQVGAGEIYGYTF
-,12,TRBV19,TRBJ2-1,CASSARDDQQFF
-,12,TRBV7-6,TRBJ2-7,CASSGGFSEQYF
-,17,TRBV12-5,TRBJ1-6,CASGLVTGNYYNSPLHF
-,16,TRBV27,TRBJ1-6,CASKPDGLSYNSPLHF
-,14,TRBV13,TRBJ1-1,CASSLPGLNTEAFF
-,14,TRBV4-1,TRBJ1-5,CASSQVGANQPQHF
-,15,TRBV11-2,TRBJ2-5,CASSLDGREQETQYF
TRBD2,18,TRBV7-8,TRBJ2-3,CASSLSQGGAGGGDTQYF
-,14,TRBV7-9,TRBJ2-3,CASTPGEWADTQYF
-,15,TRBV4-3,TRBJ2-5,CASSQYLREEETQYF
TRBD1,14,TRBV5-6,TRBJ1-4,CASTRDRTNEKLFF
-,15,TRBV13,TRBJ1-1,CASSLTGGGSAEAFF
-,13,TRBV7-6,TRBJ1-2,CASSAPGNYGYTF
-,15,TRBV6-5,TRBJ1-4,CASSLSSSLGEKLFF
-,16,TRBV6-5,TRBJ2-2,CASSYSTTGRDRELFF
-,16,TRBV5-6,TRBJ1-1,CASSPRGRSMNTEAFF
TRBD2,19,TRBV19,TRBJ2-5,CASSTQRGALRPSQETQYF
-,15,TRBV6-5,TRBJ2-7,CASSPGHRATNEQYF
TRBD1,13,TRBV10-1,TRBJ1-6,CASSGTVNSPLHF
TRBD1,16,TRBV7-6,TRBJ2-7,CASSLTLQGAQSEQYF